The 25 T cell receptor beta chains below come from one sample, sequenced in a study of CD8 T cells in ankylosing spondylitis (dated by TCRdb to about 2017). Libraries were constructed by 5' RACE. TCRdb records Illumina HiSeq 2500 as the sequencer. Using fastp at Q25 and MiXCR, TCRdb reprocessed the public reads and kept productive beta chains. When rows share a CDR3 protein, they turn into one entry using the most common DNA and genes. This sample has some 290,000 distinct CDR3 sequences in its table, and roughly 20% of those were observed once. The ten largest clones capture about 8% of the sample. Sequencing used blood, either unsorted or a sorted T cell fraction (not recorded which). These receptor sequences come from a male donor with ankylosing spondylitis or in good health (not recorded which).

V usage is TRBV6-5 and J usage is TRBJ1-2; D not resolved. Germline values: CDR1 MNHEY, CDR2 SVGAGI. This CDR3 has 14 amino acids. With 7 bases removed from V and 0 bases from J, the gap between germline ends came to 12 bases. This CDR3 reads CASTSGQANYGYTF. For the CDR3, the DNA is TGTGCCAGCACTTCCGGTCAAGCTAACTATGGCTACACCTTC.

This clonotype was counted at least ten times. A read error may account for a junction end that differs from germline. The chain uses TRBV5-1 and TRBJ2-5; 7 nucleotides agree with TRBD1. This CDR3 is 14 amino acids long. Looked up from germline, CDR1 is SGHRS and CDR2 is YFSETQ. CDR3 sequence: CASRLGQRQETQYF. The CDR3 DNA follows: TGCGCCAGCAGGTTGGGACAGCGCCAAGAGACCCAGTACTTC.

The chain links TRBV5-1 to TRBJ1-2; D unresolved. The length of the CDR3 is 15 residues. V lost 0 bases, J lost 2 bases, and 11 bases lay in between. In germline, CDR1 is SGHRS, CDR2 YFSETQ. CDR3: CASSLGIERNYGYTF. The CDR3 bases are TGCGCCAGCAGCTTGGGGATAGAGAGGAACTATGGCTACACCTTC.

This clonotype was found many times. The chain couples TRBV29-1 to TRBJ2-1; TRBD2 aligns across 10 bases. This CDR3 is 14 amino acids long. Trimming at V came to 7 bases and at J to 3 bases, leaving 6 bases not matched to a gene. CDR1 SQVTM and CDR2 ANQGSEA come from the germline V gene. CDR3 DNA sequence: TGCAGCGGCCGGACTAGCGGATTCTACAATGAGCAGTTCTTC. This gives the protein CSGRTSGFYNEQFF.

This chain connects TRBV3-1 to TRBJ2-3; no definite D call. The germline V and J ends were trimmed by 1 base and 2 bases, with 10 bases remaining between them. Germline V lookup: CDR1 LGHDT, CDR2 YNNKEL (reference sequence). The CDR3 is 15 residues long. The chain's CDR3 is CASSQGYGYTDTQYF. DNA for the CDR3: TGTGCCAGCAGCCAAGGGTACGGGTACACAGATACGCAGTATTTT.

The chain couples TRBV20-1 to TRBJ1-1, with D maybe TRBD1 (5 bases). The CDR3 totals 12 residues. CDR1 and CDR2 from the germline V gene are DFQATT and SNEGSKA (reference sequence). The germline V and J ends were trimmed by 6 bases and 7 bases, with 15 bases remaining between them. DNA for the CDR3: TGCAGTGCCAGACACGTAGGGGTTGAAGCTTTCTTT. Translated, it gives CSARHVGVEAFF.

The table lists this clonotype with many counts. The chain is built from TRBV20-1 and TRBJ1-2, with D perhaps TRBD1 (5 bases). V was trimmed by 5 bases and J by 4 bases, leaving 11 bases between them. There are 12 residues in the CDR3. CDR1 and CDR2 (germline): DFQATT, SNEGSKA (reference sequence). The CDR3 region has the DNA TGCAGTGCTCCAGACAGCGGCTATGGCTACACCTTC. It translates to CSAPDSGYGYTF.

This clonotype appeared many times. V usage is TRBV5-1 and J usage is TRBJ2-4, with D perhaps matching TRBD1 or TRBD2 (5 bases each). V was clipped by 0 bases and J by 9 bases, with 10 bases between them. Germline lookup yields CDR1 SGHRS and CDR2 YFSETQ. The CDR3 has 13 residues. In nucleotides, the CDR3 is TGCGCCAGCAGCTTGGGAAGGGACGGCATTCAGTACTTC. It is translated as CASSLGRDGIQYF.

This sequence joins TRBV20-1 and TRBJ1-2; 7 bases are a match to TRBD1. After removal of 5 bases from V and 8 bases from J, the junction contained 17 bases not matched to a gene. The germline V gene has CDR1 DFQATT and CDR2 SNEGSKA (reference sequence). CDR3 length equals 15 residues. CDR3 DNA: TGCAGTGCTCCCCCCAGGGGGGCCTTATATAAGGGCTACACCTTC. It yields the protein CSAPPRGALYKGYTF.

J is TRBJ2-1 and V is TRBV6-2 or TRBV6-3, with 14 bases matching TRBD2. This CDR3 region has 19 residues. Germline CDR1 MNHEY, CDR2 SVGEGT. The J segment lost 0 bases and the V segment lost 0 bases, leaving 4 bases of the junction unmatched. The CDR3 reads CASSYSKGLAGDSYNEQFF. The CDR3 DNA is TGTGCCAGCAGTTACTCGAAGGGACTAGCGGGGGACTCCTACAATGAGCAGTTCTTC.

The table lists this clonotype with many counts. J is TRBJ1-5 and V is TRBV4-1, with TRBD1 as a possible D gene (5 bases). V dropped 2 bases and J dropped 4 bases, with 21 bases sitting between them. Germline V CDR1 and CDR2: MGHRA, YSYEKL. The CDR3 sequence is 18 residues long. The DNA of the CDR3 is TGCGCCAGCAGCCAACTCGACTTGATTGCCTCAGGGAATCAGCCCCAGCATTTT. Protein: CASSQLDLIASGNQPQHF.

This clonotype was counted between two and nine times. This sequence joins TRBV5-6 and TRBJ2-4; D is unclear. Germline V lookup: CDR1 SGHDT, CDR2 YYEEEE. The V end lost 4 bases, the J end lost 4 bases, and 12 bases lay between the germline ends. CDR3 length: 14 amino acids. The DNA of the CDR3 is TGTGCCAGCAGCAAGGCGAGTACTAAAAACATTCAGTACTTC. This sequence encodes CASSKASTKNIQYF.

The rearrangement uses TRBV10-3 and TRBJ2-5, with 9 bases matching TRBD1. There are 14 residues in the CDR3. Trimming took 3 bases from V and 5 from J; bases not matched to a gene: 4. Per germline, CDR1 ENHRY and CDR2 SYGVKD. This CDR3 reads CAISDGGQGETQYF. CDR3 coding DNA: TGTGCCATCAGTGACGGGGGACAGGGCGAGACCCAGTACTTC.

This chain joins TRBV28 and TRBJ2-2; the D is unclear. The germline V gene encodes CDR1 MDHEN and CDR2 SYDVKM. Trimming pared 7 bases from V and 3 bases from J, leaving 15 bases between. The CDR3 consists of 15 residues. CDR3 bases: TGTGCCAGCACCATTTCTAGGGCGCACACCGGGGAGCTGTTTTTT. Translating it yields CASTISRAHTGELFF.

This clonotype came up a few times. The CDR3 coding sequence is TGTGCCAGCAGCCTCGGGACTGCCATGAACACTGAAGCTTTCTTT. This gives the protein CASSLGTAMNTEAFF. The rearrangement links TRBV6-1 to TRBJ1-1, with a weak D call TRBD1 (5 bases). The CDR3 is 15 residues long. Between the trimmed V and J ends, which lost 6 bases and 0 bases, there was a span of 14 bases. Germline assignment: CDR1 MNHNS and CDR2 SASEGT.

The chain couples TRBV12-3 or TRBV12-4 to TRBJ1-6, with TRBD1 matching over 7 bases. Trimming removed 2 bases from V and 9 bases from J; junction bases left unmatched: 1. This CDR3 region has 13 residues. The CDR3 DNA sequence: TGTGCCAGCAGTTTACGGGACAGTTCACCCCTCCACTTT. Translated, it gives CASSLRDSSPLHF.

The chain uses TRBV12-3 or TRBV12-4 and TRBJ2-1; weak D call: TRBD1 (6 bases). CDR3 length equals 13 residues. Trimming cost V 3 bases and J 5 bases, with 8 bases left between them. CDR3 in amino acids: CASSFGTNNEQFF. The CDR3 DNA is TGTGCCAGCAGTTTTGGGACAAACAATGAGCAGTTCTTC.

This clonotype was seen many times. The chain combines TRBV5-5 with TRBJ1-1; D may be TRBD1 (5 bases). Per the germline V gene, CDR1 is SGHKS and CDR2 is YYEKEE (reference sequence). Trimming removed 0 bases at V and 1 base at J, with 13 bases between. The CDR3 has 16 amino acids. The CDR3 reads CASSLDPGLPNTEAFF. For the CDR3, the DNA is TGTGCCAGCAGCTTGGATCCGGGACTCCCGAACACTGAAGCTTTCTTT.

J is TRBJ1-5 and V is TRBV2; unclear D gene. Looked up from germline, CDR1 is SNHLY and CDR2 is FYNNEI. The CDR3 extends over 15 amino acids. V was cut by 7 bases and J by 0 bases, with 13 bases left in between. This CDR3 is CASTIATNSNQPQHF. Written as DNA, the CDR3 is TGTGCCAGCACCATTGCCACCAATAGCAATCAGCCCCAGCATTTT.

The table lists this clonotype with a few counts. The chain recombines TRBV3-1 with TRBJ2-5; 8 bases agree with TRBD2. The CDR3 sequence is 13 residues long. The germline gives CDR1 LGHDT, CDR2 YNNKEL (reference sequence). V was clipped by 9 bases and J by 5 bases; unmatched bases: 8. CDR3 bases: TGTGCCAGTAAGGGACTAGATAGGGAGACCCAGTACTTC. Protein sequence: CASKGLDRETQYF.

The chain is built from TRBV29-1 and TRBJ2-1, with D possibly matching TRBD2 (5 bases). Germline V gene sequence: CDR1 SQVTM, CDR2 ANQGSEA. The CDR3 totals 13 residues. Trimming took off 5 bases at V and 2 bases at J, with 10 bases between the two ends. Here the CDR3 DNA reads TGCAGCGTTAAAGCGGAAGCCTACAATGAGCAGTTCTTC. As protein: CSVKAEAYNEQFF.

This chain joins TRBV12-3 or TRBV12-4 and TRBJ1-2; 7 bases fit TRBD1. The length of the CDR3 is 15 residues. V gave up 5 bases and J gave up 2 bases; unmatched junction bases: 8. In nucleotides, the CDR3 is TGTGCCAGCAGTCCCGAGGGACAGCCAAACTATGGCTACACCTTC. This sequence encodes CASSPEGQPNYGYTF.

The table lists this clonotype with a few counts. This chain connects TRBV20-1 to TRBJ2-7; the match to TRBD2 covers 16 bases. V lost 3 bases and J lost 3; bases outside the gene matches: 8. Germline lookup yields CDR1 DFQATT and CDR2 SNEGSKA (reference sequence). The length of the CDR3 is 17 residues. CDR3 nucleotides: TGCAGTGCTAGTACTCCGGGACTAGCGGGAGGGAACTACGAGCAGTACGTC. Translation gives CSASTPGLAGGNYEQYV.

V gene TRBV29-1 combines with J gene TRBJ2-3; no reliable D call. The CDR3 runs 11 residues. CDR1 and CDR2 from the germline V gene are SQVTM and ANQGSEA. CDR3 sequence: CSVERLDTQYF. The DNA for the CDR3 is TGCAGTGTAGAGCGCCTAGATACGCAGTATTTT.

There are many counts of this clonotype. J is TRBJ2-3 and V is TRBV12-5, with D hard to call. The CDR3 length is 16 residues. Germline V gene lookup returns CDR1 LGHNT and CDR2 FRNRAP. V lost 0 bases, J lost 2 bases, and 12 bases lay in between. CDR3 loop: CASGLVHNRYTDTQYF. CDR3 in DNA: TGTGCTAGTGGTTTGGTGCACAATCGATACACAGATACGCAGTATTTT. Full variable domain (outside the CDR3, taken from reference TRBV12-5 and TRBJ2-3): DARVTQTPRHKVTEMGQEVTMRCQPILGHNTVFWYRQTMMQGLELLAYFRNRAPLDDSGMPKDRFSAEMPDATLATLKIQPSEPRDSAVYFCASGLVHNRYTDTQYFGPGTRLTVL.